The subject of this entry is one T cell receptor (beta chain). Its target is not known. The data are from a study of OX40 agonist ivuxolimab in advanced cancers. Study observations and caveats: More expanded clones were seen, on average, in CD8+ T cells than in CD4+. What antigens the expanded peripheral T cells recognized was never established. Both blood CD4+ and CD8+ T cells showed clonal growth by week 6 at 0.1 to 3.0 mg/kg.

Some clones are missing from TCRdb's copy, which holds only in-frame ones; the method was immunoSEQ multiplex PCR. This table holds some 98,000 clones, roughly nine tenths found once. The ends were cut back, 2 bases at V and 1 base at J, with 8 bases in the middle. This CDR3 spans 14 amino acids. CDR1 MNHNY and CDR2 SVGAGI come from the germline V gene (reference sequence). This specimen was CD4+ or CD8+ T cells sorted from blood, taken in a trial of the OX40 agonist ivuxolimab. V gene TRBV6-6 combines with J gene TRBJ1-1; D is unclear. The receptor was derived from an adult with an advanced solid tumor such as melanoma, head and neck, liver or kidney cancer. CDR3 sequence: CASSYETPNTEAFF. The CDR3 DNA reads as TGTGCCAGCAGTTACGAGACACCGAACACTGAAGCTTTCTTT.